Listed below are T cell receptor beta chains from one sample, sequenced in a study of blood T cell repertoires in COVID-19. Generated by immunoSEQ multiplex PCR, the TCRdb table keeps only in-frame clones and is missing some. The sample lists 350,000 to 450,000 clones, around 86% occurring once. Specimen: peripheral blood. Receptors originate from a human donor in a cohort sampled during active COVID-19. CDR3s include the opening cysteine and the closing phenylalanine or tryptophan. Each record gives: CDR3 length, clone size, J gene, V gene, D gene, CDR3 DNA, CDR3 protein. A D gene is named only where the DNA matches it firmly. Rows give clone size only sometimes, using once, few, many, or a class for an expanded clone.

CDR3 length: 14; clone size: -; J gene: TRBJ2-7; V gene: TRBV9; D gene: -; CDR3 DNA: TGTGCCAGCAGCGTAGCGGGTGGCGGCTCCGAGCAGTACTTC; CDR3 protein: CASSVAGGGSEQYF
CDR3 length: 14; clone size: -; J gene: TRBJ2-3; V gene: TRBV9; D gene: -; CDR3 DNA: TGTGCCAGCAGCGTAGTCTTGTCGGGAGATACGCAGTATTTT; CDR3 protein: CASSVVLSGDTQYF
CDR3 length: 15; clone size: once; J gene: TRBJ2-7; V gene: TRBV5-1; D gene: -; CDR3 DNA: TGCGCCAGCAGCTTGGTTGCAGGCGACTCCTACGAGCAGTACTTC; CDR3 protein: CASSLVAGDSYEQYF
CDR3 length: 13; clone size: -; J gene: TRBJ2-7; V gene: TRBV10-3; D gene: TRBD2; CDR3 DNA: TGTGCCATCAGCCCGACTAGCGGCTACGAGCAGTACTTC; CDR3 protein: CAISPTSGYEQYF
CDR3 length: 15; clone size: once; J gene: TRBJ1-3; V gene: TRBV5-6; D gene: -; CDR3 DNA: TGTGCCAGCAGCTCAGGGGATTTCTCTGGAAACACCATATATTTT; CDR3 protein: CASSSGDFSGNTIYF
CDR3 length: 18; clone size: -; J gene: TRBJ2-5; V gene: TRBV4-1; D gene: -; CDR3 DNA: TGCGCCAGCAGCCAAGAAGGGGCCCTCGGCAGTAGGTCAGAGACCCAGTACTTC; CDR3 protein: CASSQEGALGSRSETQYF
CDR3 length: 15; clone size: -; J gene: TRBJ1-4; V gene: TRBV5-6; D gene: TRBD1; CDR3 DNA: TGTGCCAGCAGCAATACAGGGGCAACTAATGAAAAACTGTTTTTT; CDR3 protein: CASSNTGATNEKLFF
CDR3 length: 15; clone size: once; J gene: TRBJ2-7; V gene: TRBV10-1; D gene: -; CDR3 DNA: TGCGCCAGCAGTGAGGGCCAGGGGAGCTCCTACGAGCAGTACTTC; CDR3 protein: CASSEGQGSSYEQYF
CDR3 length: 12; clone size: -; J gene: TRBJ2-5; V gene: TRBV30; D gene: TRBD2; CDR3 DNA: TGTGCCTGGAGTGAGCGGGAGGGGACCCAGTACTTC; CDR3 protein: CAWSEREGTQYF
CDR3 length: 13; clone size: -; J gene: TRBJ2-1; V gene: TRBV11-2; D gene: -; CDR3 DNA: TGTGCCAGCAGCTTGTATAGCTACAATGAGCAGTTCTTC; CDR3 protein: CASSLYSYNEQFF
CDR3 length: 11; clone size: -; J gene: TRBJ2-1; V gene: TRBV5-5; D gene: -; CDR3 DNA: TGTGCCAGCAGCACGACTAGTGAGCAGTTCTTC; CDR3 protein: CASSTTSEQFF
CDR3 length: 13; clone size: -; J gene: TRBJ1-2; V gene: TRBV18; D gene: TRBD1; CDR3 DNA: TGTGCCAGCTCCATCCGACAGGGGCATGGCTACACCTTC; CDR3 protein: CASSIRQGHGYTF
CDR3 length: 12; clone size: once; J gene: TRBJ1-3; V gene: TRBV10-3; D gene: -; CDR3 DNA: TGTGCCATAGGGGACTCTGGAAACACCATATATTTT; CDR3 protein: CAIGDSGNTIYF
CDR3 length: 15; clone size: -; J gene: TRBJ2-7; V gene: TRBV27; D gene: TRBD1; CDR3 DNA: TGTGCCAGCAGTCCCCCGGGACAGGCTGCCTACGAGCAGTACTTC; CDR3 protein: CASSPPGQAAYEQYF
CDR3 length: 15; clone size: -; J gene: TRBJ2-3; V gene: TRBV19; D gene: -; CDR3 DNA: TGTGCCAGTAGTATACCGGGACTCCACACAGATACGCAGTATTTT; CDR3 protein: CASSIPGLHTDTQYF
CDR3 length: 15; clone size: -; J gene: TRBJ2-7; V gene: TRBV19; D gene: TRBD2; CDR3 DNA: TGTGCCAGTAGTATCGGACTAGCGGGCGTTTACGAGCAGTACTTC; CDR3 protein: CASSIGLAGVYEQYF
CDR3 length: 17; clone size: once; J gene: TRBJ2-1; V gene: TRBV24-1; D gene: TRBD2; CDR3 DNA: TGTGCCACCAGTGATTCATGGGCGGGAGCCGTGTACAATGAGCAGTTCTTC; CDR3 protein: CATSDSWAGAVYNEQFF
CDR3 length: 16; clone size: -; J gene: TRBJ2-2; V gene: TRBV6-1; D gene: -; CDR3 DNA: TGTGCCAGCAGTGAACCGGGACTGGAGAACACCGGGGAGCTGTTTTTT; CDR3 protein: CASSEPGLENTGELFF
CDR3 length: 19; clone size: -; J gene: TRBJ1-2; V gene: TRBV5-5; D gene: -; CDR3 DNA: TGTGCCAGCAGCTTGTTGGTGTTGGCCAGGGTCTTCGATTATAAGGGCTACACCTTC; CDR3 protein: CASSLLVLARVFDYKGYTF
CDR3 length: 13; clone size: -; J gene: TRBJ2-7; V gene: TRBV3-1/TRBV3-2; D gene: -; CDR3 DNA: TGTGCCAGCAGCCAAGATCTCCCCCGCGAGCAGTACTTC; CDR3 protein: CASSQDLPREQYF
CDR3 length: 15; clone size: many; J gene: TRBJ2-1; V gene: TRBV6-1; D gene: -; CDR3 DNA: TGTGCCAGCAGTGAAGCGGGGCAGGGCAGCGATGAGCAGTTCTTC; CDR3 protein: CASSEAGQGSDEQFF
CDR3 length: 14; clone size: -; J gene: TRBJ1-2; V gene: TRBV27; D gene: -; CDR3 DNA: TGTGCCAGCAGTCCCTCCTTCACAGGGTATGGCTACACCTTC; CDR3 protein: CASSPSFTGYGYTF
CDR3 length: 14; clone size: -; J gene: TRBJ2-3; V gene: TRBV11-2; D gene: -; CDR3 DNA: TGTGCCAGCAGCTTACCATCCCAGTCAGATACGCAGTATTTT; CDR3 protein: CASSLPSQSDTQYF
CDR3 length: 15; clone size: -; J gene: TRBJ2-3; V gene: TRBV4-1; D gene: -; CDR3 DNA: TGCGCCAGCACCCCGGGAGTCTTGGGCACAGATACGCAGTATTTT; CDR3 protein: CASTPGVLGTDTQYF
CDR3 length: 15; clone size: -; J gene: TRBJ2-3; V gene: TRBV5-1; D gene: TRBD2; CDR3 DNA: TGCGCCAGCAGCCGGGGACTAGCGGGTGTTGATACGCAGTATTTT; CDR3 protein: CASSRGLAGVDTQYF
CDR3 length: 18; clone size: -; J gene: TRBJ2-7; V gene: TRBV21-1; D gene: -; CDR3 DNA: TGTGCCAGCAGCAAAGTCGGACTAGCGGGGATGCCCCCCTACGAGCAGTACTTC; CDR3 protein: CASSKVGLAGMPPYEQYF
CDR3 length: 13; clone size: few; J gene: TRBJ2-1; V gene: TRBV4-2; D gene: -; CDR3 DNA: TGTGCCAGCAGCCCCTATATAGCGGTTGAGCAGTTCTTC; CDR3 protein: CASSPYIAVEQFF
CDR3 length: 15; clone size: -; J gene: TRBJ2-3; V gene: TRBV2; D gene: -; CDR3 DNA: TGTGCCAGCAGTGAGATTAGCCGAAGCACAGATACGCAGTATTTT; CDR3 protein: CASSEISRSTDTQYF
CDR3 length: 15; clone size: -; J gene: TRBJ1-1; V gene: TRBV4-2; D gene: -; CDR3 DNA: TGTGCCAGCAGCCAACCATCGGTAGGGGCCACTGAAGCTTTCTTT; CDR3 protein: CASSQPSVGATEAFF
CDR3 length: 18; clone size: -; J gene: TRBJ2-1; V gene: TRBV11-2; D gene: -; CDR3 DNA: TGTGCCAGCAGGGCCCCGGGGAACTCTTACTCTTCCTACAATGAGCAGTTCTTC; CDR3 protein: CASRAPGNSYSSYNEQFF
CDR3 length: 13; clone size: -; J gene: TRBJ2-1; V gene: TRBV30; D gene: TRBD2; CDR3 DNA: TGTGCCTGGAGTGTTAGCGGGGGAGATGAGCAGTTCTTC; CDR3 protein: CAWSVSGGDEQFF
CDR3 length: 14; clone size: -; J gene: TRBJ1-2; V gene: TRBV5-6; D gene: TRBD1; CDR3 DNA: TGTGCCAGCAGCGGGACAGGAAGCTTCTATGGCTACACCTTC; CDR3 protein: CASSGTGSFYGYTF
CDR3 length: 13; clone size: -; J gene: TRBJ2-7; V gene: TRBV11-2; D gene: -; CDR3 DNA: TGTGCCAGCAGCCGTAACAGGGAGGGCGAGCAGTACTTC; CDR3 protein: CASSRNREGEQYF